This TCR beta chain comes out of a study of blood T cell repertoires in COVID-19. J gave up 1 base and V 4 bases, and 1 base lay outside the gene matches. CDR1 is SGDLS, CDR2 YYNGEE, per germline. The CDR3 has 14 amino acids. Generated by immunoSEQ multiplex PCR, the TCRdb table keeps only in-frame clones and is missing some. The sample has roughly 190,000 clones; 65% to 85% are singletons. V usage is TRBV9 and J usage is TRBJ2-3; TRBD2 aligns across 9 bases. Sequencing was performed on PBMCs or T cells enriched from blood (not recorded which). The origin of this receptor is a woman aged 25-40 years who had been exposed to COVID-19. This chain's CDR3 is CASSLAGGTDTQYF. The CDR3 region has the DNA TGTGCCAGCAGCTTAGCGGGGGGCACAGATACGCAGTATTTT.